These 9 T cell receptor beta chains originate from one sample sequenced in a study of spatial heterogeneity in lung cancer. MiXCR, run by TCRdb on the 5' RACE reads, gives a single entry per CDR3 protein. The repertoire holds 3,000 to 4,500 distinct CDR3 sequences, with 4.5% to 5.5% as singletons. The sample's time point: sample taken at primary tumor resection. No antigens are known for them. Findings and limits, study-wide: Counts that tracked tumor mutation counts were those of expanded intratumoral alpha and beta TCRs.

The specimen was lung tumor tissue, collected at surgery. The receptors derive from a female donor with early-stage non-small cell lung cancer.

This clonotype is labeled medium-sized. Within a library made for alpha chains, this beta chain is off target, and its count is uninformative. The chain carries TRBV18 and TRBJ2-5, with a tentative D call TRBD1 (5 bases). This CDR3 comprises 14 residues. Germline V gene lookup returns CDR1 KGHSH and CDR2 LQKENI. The ends were cut back, 2 bases at V and 0 bases at J, with 7 bases in the middle. In DNA, the CDR3 is TGTGCCAGCTCACCAACAGGAGACCAAGAGACCCAGTACTTC. Amino acid sequence: CASSPTGDQETQYF.

Within the sample, this clonotype is medium-sized. Little can be read into the size of this beta chain, an off-target read in a library designed for alpha chains. The gene calls are TRBV9 and TRBJ2-6; D gene ambiguous. V shed 5 bases and J shed 4 bases, with 7 bases lying between them. The CDR3 is made up of 13 amino acids. Germline CDR1 reads SGDLS; CDR2 reads YYNGEE. The CDR3 coding sequence is TGTGCCAGCAGTAATGGAGGGGCCAACGTCCTGACTTTC. As protein: CASSNGGANVLTF.

This clonotype is categorized as large. Little can be read into the size of this beta chain, an off-target read in a library designed for alpha chains. This chain connects TRBV7-3 to TRBJ2-1; D could derive from TRBD1 or TRBD2 (6 bases each). V lost 2 bases and J lost 1, with 9 bases in between. Germline CDR1 reads SGHTA; CDR2 reads FQGTGA. This CDR3 comprises 15 residues. CDR3 residues: CASSLRGTSYNEQFF. CDR3 nucleotide sequence: TGTGCCAGCAGCTTACGGGGGACATCCTACAATGAGCAGTTCTTC.

This clonotype is deemed medium-sized. This beta chain lies outside the target of a library built for alpha chains; its clone size means little. The chain employs TRBV7-8 and TRBJ2-1; 8 bases match TRBD2. Germline trimming cut 5 bases from V and 4 bases from J; bases unmatched to any gene: 22. CDR1 and CDR2 from the germline V gene are SGHVS and FQNEAQ. The CDR3 has 20 amino acids. In DNA form, the CDR3 reads TGTGCCAGCAGCCCTCGCTCGGGGGGGGACGGGTTGCGACGGTACAATGAGCAGTTCTTC. It yields the protein CASSPRSGGDGLRRYNEQFF.

This clonotype is classed as medium-sized. For a library built for alpha chains, this beta chain is a stray read; little rests on its size. The V call is TRBV9, the J call TRBJ1-3; D ambiguous. CDR1 and CDR2 from the germline V gene are SGDLS and YYNGEE. The CDR3 covers 15 residues. V was cut by 4 bases and J by 0 bases, with 11 bases left in between. CDR3 nucleotide sequence: TGTGCCAGCAGCTTAGGCGCTGACTCTGGAAACACCATATATTTT. Its translation is CASSLGADSGNTIYF.

To note about this clonotype: Within a library made for alpha chains, this beta chain is off target, and its count is uninformative. This chain joins TRBV12-3 or TRBV12-4 and TRBJ1-1; no clear D. Trimming left V 7 bases short and J 0 bases short, with 15 bases between. This CDR3 contains 15 residues. CDR3 region: CASTPPGQMNTEAFF. As DNA, the CDR3 is TGTGCCAGCACCCCACCTGGGCAGATGAACACTGAAGCTTTCTTT.

This clonotype counts as medium-sized (0.01 to 0.1%). This beta chain slipped into a library made for alpha chains as a stray read, so its size is not meaningful. The rearrangement joins TRBV6-5 to TRBJ2-7; D is possibly TRBD1 (6 bases). The CDR3 extends over 12 amino acids. The germline V gene encodes CDR1 MNHEY and CDR2 SVGAGI. V lost 6 bases and J 3 bases, leaving 9 bases between the germline ends. CDR3 in DNA: TGTGCCAGCAGATTGGACAGCTACGAGCAGTACTTC. Its protein is CASRLDSYEQYF.

This clonotype was seen at least ten times. The library was built for alpha chains, so this beta chain is an off-target read and its size means little. The V and J genes are TRBV12-3 or TRBV12-4 and TRBJ1-1; D remains unclear. Trimming shortened V by 2 bases and J by 1 base, and 5 bases separated the two germline ends. The CDR3 length is 13 residues. The CDR3 protein is CASSLWKNTEAFF. The CDR3 region has the DNA TGTGCCAGCAGTTTATGGAAGAACACTGAAGCTTTCTTT.

With respect to this clonotype: This beta chain is a stray sequence in a library constructed for alpha chains; its clone size is not meaningful. CDR3 sequence: CASSLAGKAETQYF. The CDR3 DNA follows: TGTGCCAGCAGCTTGGCCGGAAAGGCAGAGACCCAGTACTTC. This chain uses TRBV5-4 with TRBJ2-5; D unresolved. V shed 0 bases and J shed 4 bases, with 10 bases lying between them. The CDR3 runs 14 residues. The germline V gene has CDR1 SGHNT and CDR2 YYREEE (reference sequence).